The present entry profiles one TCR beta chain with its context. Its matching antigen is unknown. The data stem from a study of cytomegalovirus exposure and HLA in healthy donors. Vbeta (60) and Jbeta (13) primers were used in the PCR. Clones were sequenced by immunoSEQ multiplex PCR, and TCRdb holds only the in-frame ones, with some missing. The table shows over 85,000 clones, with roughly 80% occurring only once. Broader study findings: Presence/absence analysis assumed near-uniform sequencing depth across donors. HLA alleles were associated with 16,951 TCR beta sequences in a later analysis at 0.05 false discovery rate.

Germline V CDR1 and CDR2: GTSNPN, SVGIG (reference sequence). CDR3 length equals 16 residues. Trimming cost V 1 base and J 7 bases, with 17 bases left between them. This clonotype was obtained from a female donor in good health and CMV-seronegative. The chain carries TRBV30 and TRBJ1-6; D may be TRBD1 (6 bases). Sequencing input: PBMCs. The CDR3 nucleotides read TGTGCCTGGAGTGGGGGCTCAGGTAGGGGGAATTCACCCCTCCACTTT. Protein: CAWSGGSGRGNSPLHF.